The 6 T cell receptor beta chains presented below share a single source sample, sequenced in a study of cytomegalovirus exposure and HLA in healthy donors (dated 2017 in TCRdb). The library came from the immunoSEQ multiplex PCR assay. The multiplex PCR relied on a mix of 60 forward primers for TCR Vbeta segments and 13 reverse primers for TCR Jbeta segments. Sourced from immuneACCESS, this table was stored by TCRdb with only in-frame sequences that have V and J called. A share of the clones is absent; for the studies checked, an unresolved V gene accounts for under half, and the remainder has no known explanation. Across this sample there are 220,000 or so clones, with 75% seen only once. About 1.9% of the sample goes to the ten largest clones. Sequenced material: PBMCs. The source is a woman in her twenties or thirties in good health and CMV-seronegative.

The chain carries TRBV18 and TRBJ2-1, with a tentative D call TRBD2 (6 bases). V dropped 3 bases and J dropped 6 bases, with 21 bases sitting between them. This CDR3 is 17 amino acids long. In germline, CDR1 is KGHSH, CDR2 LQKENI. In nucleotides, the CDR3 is TGTGCCAGCTCACCCAATAGCGTGGCTAGCGTCGGCAATGAGCAGTTCTTC. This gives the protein CASSPNSVASVGNEQFF.

This CDR3 is CASSLGGQRPLHF. CDR3 nucleotide sequence: TGTGCCAGCAGCTTAGGTGGACAGCGACCCCTCCACTTT. The chain carries TRBV11-2 and TRBJ1-6; D is possibly TRBD1 (6 bases). The CDR3 has 13 amino acids. Trimming removed 1 base at V and 12 bases at J, with 10 bases between. The germline CDR1 and CDR2 sequences are SGHAT and FQNNGV.

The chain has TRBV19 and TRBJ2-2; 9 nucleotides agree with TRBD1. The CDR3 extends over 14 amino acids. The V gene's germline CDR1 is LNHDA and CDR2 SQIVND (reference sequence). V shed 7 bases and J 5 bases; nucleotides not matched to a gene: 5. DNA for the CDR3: TGTGCCAGTACGGACAGGGGTTGGACCGGGGAGCTGTTTTTT. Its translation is CASTDRGWTGELFF.

The CDR3: CAWSGDRGAYGYTF. The CDR3 nucleotides read TGTGCCTGGAGTGGAGACAGGGGGGCCTATGGCTACACCTTC. This chain links TRBV30 with TRBJ1-2, with 9 bases matching TRBD1. Germline trimming cut 1 base from V and 4 bases from J; bases unmatched to any gene: 4. Germline loops: CDR1 GTSNPN, CDR2 SVGIG (reference sequence). The CDR3 extends over 14 amino acids. Combining the CDR3 with reference TRBV30 and TRBJ1-2 gives the whole variable domain SQTIHQWPATLVQPVGSPLSLECTVEGTSNPNLYWYRQAAGRGLQLLFYSVGIGQISSEVPQNLSASRPQDRQFILSSKKLLLSDSGFYLCAWSGDRGAYGYTFGSGTRLTVV.

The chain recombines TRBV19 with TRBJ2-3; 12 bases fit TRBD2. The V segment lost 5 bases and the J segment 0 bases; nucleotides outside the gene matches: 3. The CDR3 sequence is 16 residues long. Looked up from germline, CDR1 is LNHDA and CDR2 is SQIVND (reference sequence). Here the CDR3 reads CASSAGTSGSTDTQYF. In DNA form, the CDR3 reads TGTGCCAGTAGTGCGGGGACTAGCGGGAGCACAGATACGCAGTATTTT.

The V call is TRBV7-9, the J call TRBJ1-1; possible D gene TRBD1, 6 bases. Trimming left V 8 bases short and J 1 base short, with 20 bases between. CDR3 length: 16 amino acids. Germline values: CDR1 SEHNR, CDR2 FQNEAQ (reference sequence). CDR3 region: CASHAAGGWPNTEAFF. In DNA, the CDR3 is TGTGCCAGCCATGCCGCGGGGGGCTGGCCGAACACTGAAGCTTTCTTT. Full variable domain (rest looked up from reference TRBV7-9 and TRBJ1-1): DTGVSQNPRHKITKRGQNVTFRCDPISEHNRLYWYRQTLGQGPEFLTYFQNEAQLEKSRLLSDRFSAERPKGSFSTLEIQRTEQGDSAMYLCASHAAGGWPNTEAFFGQGTRLTVV.